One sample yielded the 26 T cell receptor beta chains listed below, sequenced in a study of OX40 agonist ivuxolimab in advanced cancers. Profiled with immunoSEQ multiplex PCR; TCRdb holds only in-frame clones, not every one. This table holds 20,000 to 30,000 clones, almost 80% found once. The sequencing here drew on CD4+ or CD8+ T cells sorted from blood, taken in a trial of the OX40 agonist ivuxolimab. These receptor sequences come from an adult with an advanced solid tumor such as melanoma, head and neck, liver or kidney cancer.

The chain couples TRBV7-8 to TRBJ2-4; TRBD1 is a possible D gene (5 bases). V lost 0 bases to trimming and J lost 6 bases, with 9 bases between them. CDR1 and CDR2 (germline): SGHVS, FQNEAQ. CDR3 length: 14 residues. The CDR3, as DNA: TGTGCCAGCAGCTTAGCCCCAGACAGAAACATTCAGTACTTC. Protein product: CASSLAPDRNIQYF.

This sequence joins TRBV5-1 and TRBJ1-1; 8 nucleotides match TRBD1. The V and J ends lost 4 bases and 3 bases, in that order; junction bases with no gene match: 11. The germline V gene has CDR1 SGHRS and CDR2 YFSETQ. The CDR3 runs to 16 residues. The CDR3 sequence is CASSPGQGWVDTEAFF. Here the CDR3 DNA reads TGCGCCAGCAGCCCCGGACAGGGTTGGGTGGACACTGAAGCTTTCTTT. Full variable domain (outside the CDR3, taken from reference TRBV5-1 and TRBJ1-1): KAGVTQTPRYLIKTRGQQVTLSCSPISGHRSVSWYQQTPGQGLQFLFEYFSETQRNKGNFPGRFSGRQFSNSRSEMNVSTLELGDSALYLCASSPGQGWVDTEAFFGQGTRLTVV.

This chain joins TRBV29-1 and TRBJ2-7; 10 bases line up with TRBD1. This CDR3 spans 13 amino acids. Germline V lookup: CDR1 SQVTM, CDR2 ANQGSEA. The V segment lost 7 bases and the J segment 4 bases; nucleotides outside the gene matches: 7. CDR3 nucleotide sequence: TGCAGCGCCCCGGGACAGGGGCAATACGAGCAGTACTTC. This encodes CSAPGQGQYEQYF.

CDR3: CASSLMKGNGYTF. CDR3 in DNA: TGTGCCAGCAGCTTAATGAAGGGGAATGGCTACACCTTC. This rearrangement joins TRBV7-3 to TRBJ1-2, with D possibly matching TRBD1 (5 bases). Germline-derived CDR1 and CDR2 are SGHTA and FQGTGA. V was shortened by 1 base and J by 6 bases, with 9 bases between the two germline ends. The CDR3 extends over 13 amino acids.

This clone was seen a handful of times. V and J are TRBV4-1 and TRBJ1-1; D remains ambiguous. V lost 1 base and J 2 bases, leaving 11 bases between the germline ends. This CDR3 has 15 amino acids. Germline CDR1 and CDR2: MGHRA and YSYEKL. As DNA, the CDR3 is TGCGCCAGCAGCCAAGGGATCATGCCCAACACTGAAGCTTTCTTT. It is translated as CASSQGIMPNTEAFF.

CDR3 DNA: TGTGCCAGCAGTGCTACCCTTGGACAGGCCGCCTACGAGCAGTACTTC. Its protein product is CASSATLGQAAYEQYF. V usage is TRBV6-1 and J usage is TRBJ2-7; the match to TRBD1 covers 7 bases. With 4 bases clipped from V and 2 bases from J, the junction kept 11 bases outside the gene matches. CDR3 size: 16 residues. The germline gives CDR1 MNHNS, CDR2 SASEGT.

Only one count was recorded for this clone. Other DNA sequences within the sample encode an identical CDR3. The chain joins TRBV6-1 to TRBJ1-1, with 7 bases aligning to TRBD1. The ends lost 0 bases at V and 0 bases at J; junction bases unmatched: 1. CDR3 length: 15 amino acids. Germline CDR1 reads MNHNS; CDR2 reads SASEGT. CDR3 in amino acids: CASSEAQGVNTEAFF. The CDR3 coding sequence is TGTGCCAGCAGTGAAGCGCAGGGGGTGAACACTGAAGCTTTCTTT.

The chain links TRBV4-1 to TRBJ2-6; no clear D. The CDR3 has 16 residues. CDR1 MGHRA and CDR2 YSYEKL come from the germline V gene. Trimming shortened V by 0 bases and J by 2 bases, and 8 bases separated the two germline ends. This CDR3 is CASSQEIAAGANVLTF. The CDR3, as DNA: TGCGCCAGCAGCCAAGAAATCGCCGCTGGGGCCAACGTCCTGACTTTC.

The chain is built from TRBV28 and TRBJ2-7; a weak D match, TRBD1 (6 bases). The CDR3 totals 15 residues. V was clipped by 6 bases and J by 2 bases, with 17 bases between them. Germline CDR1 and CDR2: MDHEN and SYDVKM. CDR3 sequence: CASSYRTVYPYEQYF. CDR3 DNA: TGTGCCAGCAGCTACCGGACAGTTTATCCCTACGAGCAGTACTTC.

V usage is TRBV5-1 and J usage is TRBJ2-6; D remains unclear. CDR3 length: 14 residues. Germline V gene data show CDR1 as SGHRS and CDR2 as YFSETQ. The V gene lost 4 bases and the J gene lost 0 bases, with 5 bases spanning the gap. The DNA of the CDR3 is TGCGCCAGCAGCGAATTCTCTGGGGCCAACGTCCTGACTTTC. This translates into CASSEFSGANVLTF. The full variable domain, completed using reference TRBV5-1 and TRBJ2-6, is KAGVTQTPRYLIKTRGQQVTLSCSPISGHRSVSWYQQTPGQGLQFLFEYFSETQRNKGNFPGRFSGRQFSNSRSEMNVSTLELGDSALYLCASSEFSGANVLTFGAGSRLTVL.

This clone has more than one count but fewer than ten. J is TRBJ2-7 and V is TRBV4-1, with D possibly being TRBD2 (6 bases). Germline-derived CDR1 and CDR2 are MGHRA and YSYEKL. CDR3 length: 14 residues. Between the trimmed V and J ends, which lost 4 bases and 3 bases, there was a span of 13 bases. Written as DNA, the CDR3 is TGCGCCAGCAGCCTAGCGCTGGGGGGCTACGAGCAGTACTTC. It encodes CASSLALGGYEQYF.

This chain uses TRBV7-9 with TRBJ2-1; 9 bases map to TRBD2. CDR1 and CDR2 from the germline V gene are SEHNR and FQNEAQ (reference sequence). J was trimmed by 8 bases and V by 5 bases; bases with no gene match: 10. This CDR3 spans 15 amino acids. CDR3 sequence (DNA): TGTGCCAGCAGCCCCCCGTCTAGCGGGGTGGATGAGCAGTTCTTC. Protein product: CASSPPSSGVDEQFF. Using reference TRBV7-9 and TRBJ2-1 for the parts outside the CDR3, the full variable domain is DTGVSQNPRHKITKRGQNVTFRCDPISEHNRLYWYRQTLGQGPEFLTYFQNEAQLEKSRLLSDRFSAERPKGSFSTLEIQRTEQGDSAMYLCASSPPSSGVDEQFFGPGTRLTVL.

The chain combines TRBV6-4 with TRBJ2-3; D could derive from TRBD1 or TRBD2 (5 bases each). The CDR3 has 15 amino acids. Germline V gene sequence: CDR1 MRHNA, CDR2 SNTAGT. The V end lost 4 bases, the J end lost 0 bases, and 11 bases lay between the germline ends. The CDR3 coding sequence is TGTGCCAGCAGTGCTGGGGGATCTAGCACAGATACGCAGTATTTT. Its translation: CASSAGGSSTDTQYF.

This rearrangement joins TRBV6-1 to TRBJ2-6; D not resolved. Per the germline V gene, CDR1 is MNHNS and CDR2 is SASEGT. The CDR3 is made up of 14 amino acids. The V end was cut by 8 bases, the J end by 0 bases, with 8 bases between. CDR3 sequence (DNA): TGTGCCAGCTTACCGTACTCTGGGGCCAACGTCCTGACTTTC. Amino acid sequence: CASLPYSGANVLTF.

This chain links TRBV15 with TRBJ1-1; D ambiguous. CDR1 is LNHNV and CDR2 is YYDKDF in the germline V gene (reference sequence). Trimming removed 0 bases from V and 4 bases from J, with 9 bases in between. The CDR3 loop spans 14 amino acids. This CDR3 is CATSRDGRGTEAFF. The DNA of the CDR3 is TGTGCCACCAGCAGAGACGGACGGGGCACTGAAGCTTTCTTT.

Here the CDR3 DNA reads TGCAGCGTTGAAGATGGGGAGGACATTGAAGCTTTCTTT. This translates into CSVEDGEDIEAFF. V and J are TRBV29-1 and TRBJ1-1; D is perhaps TRBD1 (5 bases). The CDR3 length is 13 residues. Germline-derived CDR1 and CDR2 are SQVTM and ANQGSEA. The V end was cut by 0 bases, the J end by 7 bases, with 12 bases between.

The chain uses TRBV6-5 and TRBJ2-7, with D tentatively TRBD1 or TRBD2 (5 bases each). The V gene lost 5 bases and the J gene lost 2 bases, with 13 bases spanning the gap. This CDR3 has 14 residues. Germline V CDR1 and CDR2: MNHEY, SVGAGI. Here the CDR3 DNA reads TGTGCCAGCAGTCGGGACGGATTAACCTACGAGCAGTACTTC. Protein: CASSRDGLTYEQYF.

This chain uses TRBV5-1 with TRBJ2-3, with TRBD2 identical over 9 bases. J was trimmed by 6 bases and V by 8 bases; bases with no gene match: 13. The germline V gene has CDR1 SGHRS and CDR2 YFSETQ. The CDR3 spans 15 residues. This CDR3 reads CASNPTGTSLDTQYF. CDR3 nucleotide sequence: TGCGCCAGTAACCCTACCGGGACTAGCCTCGATACGCAGTATTTT.

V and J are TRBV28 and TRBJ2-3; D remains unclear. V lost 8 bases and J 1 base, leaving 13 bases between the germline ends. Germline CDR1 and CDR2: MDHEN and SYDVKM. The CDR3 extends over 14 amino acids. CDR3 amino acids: CASLKATRTDTQYF. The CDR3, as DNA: TGTGCCAGCCTCAAGGCCACTCGCACAGATACGCAGTATTTT.

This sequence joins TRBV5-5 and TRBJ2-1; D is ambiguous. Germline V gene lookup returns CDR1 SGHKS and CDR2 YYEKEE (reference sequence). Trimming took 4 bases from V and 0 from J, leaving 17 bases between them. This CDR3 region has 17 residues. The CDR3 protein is CASSPKGSPSSYNEQFF. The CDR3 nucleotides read TGTGCCAGCAGCCCTAAGGGCAGCCCGAGCTCCTACAATGAGCAGTTCTTC.

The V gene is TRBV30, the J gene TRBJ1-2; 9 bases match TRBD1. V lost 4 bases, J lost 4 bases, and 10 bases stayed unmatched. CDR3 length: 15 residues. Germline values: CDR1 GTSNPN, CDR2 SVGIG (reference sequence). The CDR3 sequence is CAWIPGQGLTYGYTF. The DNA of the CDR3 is TGTGCCTGGATCCCGGGACAGGGATTAACCTATGGCTACACCTTC.

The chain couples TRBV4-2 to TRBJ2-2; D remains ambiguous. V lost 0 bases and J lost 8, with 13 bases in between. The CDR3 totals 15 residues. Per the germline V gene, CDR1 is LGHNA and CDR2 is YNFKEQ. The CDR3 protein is CASSQDFFGRGELFF. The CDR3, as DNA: TGTGCCAGCAGCCAAGATTTCTTCGGACGGGGGGAGCTGTTTTTT.

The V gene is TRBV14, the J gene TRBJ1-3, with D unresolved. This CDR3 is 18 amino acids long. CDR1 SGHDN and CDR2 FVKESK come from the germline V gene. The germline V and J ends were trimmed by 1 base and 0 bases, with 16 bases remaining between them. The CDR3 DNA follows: TGTGCCAGCAGCCAAGTCCTGTCAGCCTTTAACTCTGGAAACACCATATATTTT. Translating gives CASSQVLSAFNSGNTIYF. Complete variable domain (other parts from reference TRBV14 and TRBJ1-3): EAGVTQFPSHSVIEKGQTVTLRCDPISGHDNLYWYRRVMGKEIKFLLHFVKESKQDESGMPNNRFLAERTGGTYSTLKVQPAELEDSGVYFCASSQVLSAFNSGNTIYFGEGSWLTVV.

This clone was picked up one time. As DNA, the CDR3 is TGTGCCAGCAGTCCACTGGGGGGGGCCGGCGGTGAAGCTTTCTTT. The encoded protein is CASSPLGGAGGEAFF. The chain combines TRBV2 with TRBJ1-1, with D perhaps TRBD1 (6 bases). Trimming left V 5 bases short and J 7 bases short, with 20 bases between. CDR3 size: 15 residues. Germline V CDR1 and CDR2: SNHLY, FYNNEI. Complete variable domain (other parts from reference TRBV2 and TRBJ1-1): EPEVTQTPSHQVTQMGQEVILRCVPISNHLYFYWYRQILGQKVEFLVSFYNNEISEKSEIFDDQFSVERPDGSNFTLKIRSTKLEDSAMYFCASSPLGGAGGEAFFGQGTRLTVV.

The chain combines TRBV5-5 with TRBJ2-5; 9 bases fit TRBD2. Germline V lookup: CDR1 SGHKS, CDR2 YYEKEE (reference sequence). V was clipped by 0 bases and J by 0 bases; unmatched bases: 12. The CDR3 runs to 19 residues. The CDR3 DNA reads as TGTGCCAGCAGCTTGGTTTATGGCGGGGGGGCCCCATACCAAGAGACCCAGTACTTC. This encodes CASSLVYGGGAPYQETQYF.

The CDR3 protein is CASSYSSKNQPQHF. DNA for the CDR3: TGTGCCAGCAGTTACTCGAGTAAGAATCAGCCCCAGCATTTT. The chain combines TRBV6-6 with TRBJ1-5; D is unclear. The CDR3 spans 14 residues. Germline assignment: CDR1 MNHNY and CDR2 SVGAGI (reference sequence). The germline V and J ends were trimmed by 0 bases and 4 bases, with 7 bases remaining between them.